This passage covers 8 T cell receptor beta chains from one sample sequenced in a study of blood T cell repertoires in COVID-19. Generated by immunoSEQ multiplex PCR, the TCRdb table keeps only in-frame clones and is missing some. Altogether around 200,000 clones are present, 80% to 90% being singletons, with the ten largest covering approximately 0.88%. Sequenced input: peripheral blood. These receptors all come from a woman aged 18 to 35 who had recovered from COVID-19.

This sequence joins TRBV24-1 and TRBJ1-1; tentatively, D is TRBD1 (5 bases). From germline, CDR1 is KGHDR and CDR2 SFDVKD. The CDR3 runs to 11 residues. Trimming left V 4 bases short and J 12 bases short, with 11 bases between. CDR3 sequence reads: CATSDQRQTFF. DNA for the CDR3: TGTGCCACCAGTGACCAAAGACAGACTTTCTTT.

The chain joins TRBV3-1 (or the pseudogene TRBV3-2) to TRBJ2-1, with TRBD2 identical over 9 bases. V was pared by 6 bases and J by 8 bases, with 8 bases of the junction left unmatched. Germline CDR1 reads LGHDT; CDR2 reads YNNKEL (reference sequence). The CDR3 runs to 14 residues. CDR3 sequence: CASRDLAGTDEQFF. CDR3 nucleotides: TGTGCCAGCAGAGACCTAGCGGGGACTGATGAGCAGTTCTTC.

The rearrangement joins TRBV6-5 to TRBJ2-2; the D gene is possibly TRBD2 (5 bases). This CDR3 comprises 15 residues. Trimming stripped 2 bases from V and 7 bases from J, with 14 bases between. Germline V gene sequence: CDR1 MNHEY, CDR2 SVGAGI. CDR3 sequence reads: CASSYGDQGLGELFF. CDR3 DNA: TGTGCCAGCAGTTACGGCGACCAAGGACTCGGGGAGCTGTTTTTT.

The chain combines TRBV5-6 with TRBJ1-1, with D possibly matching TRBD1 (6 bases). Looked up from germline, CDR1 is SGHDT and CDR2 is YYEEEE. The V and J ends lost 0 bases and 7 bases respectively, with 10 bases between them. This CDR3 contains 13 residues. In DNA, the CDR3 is TGTGCCAGCAGCTTGGCACAGGGTTTTGAAGCTTTCTTT. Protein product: CASSLAQGFEAFF.

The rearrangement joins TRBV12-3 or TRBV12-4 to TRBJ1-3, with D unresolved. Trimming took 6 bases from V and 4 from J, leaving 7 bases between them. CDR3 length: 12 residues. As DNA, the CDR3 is TGTGCCAGCAGGTACATGGGAAACACCATATATTTT. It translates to CASRYMGNTIYF.

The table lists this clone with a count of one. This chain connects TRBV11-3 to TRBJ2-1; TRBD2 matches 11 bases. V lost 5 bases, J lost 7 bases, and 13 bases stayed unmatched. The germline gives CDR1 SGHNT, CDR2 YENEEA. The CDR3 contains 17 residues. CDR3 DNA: TGTGCCAGCAGCCGAGGCTCTAGCGGGAGGAAAGGAAATGAGCAGTTCTTC. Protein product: CASSRGSSGRKGNEQFF.

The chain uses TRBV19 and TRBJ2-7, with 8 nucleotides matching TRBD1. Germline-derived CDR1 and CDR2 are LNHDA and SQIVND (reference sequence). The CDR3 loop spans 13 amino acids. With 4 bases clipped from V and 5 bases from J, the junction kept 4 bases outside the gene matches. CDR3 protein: CASSRTGKDEQYV. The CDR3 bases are TGTGCCAGTAGTAGGACAGGGAAAGACGAGCAGTACGTC.

The CDR3 spells CSAGGASTYEQYF. For the CDR3, the DNA is TGCAGCGCCGGGGGGGCGTCGACCTACGAGCAGTACTTC. This sequence joins TRBV29-1 and TRBJ2-7; TRBD2 matches at 8 bases. V lost 7 bases, J lost 2 bases, and 7 bases stayed unmatched. Germline CDR1 reads SQVTM; CDR2 reads ANQGSEA. This CDR3 region has 13 residues.